A selection of T cell receptor beta chains follows, all from one sample in a study of blood T cell repertoires in COVID-19. Measured with immunoSEQ multiplex PCR; TCRdb has only the in-frame clones, and not every one. This table has more than 95,000 clones, around 90% appearing once. Sequencing was performed on peripheral blood. All receptors come from a woman aged 55-69 years with acute or convalescent COVID-19. Each CDR3 is given with its conserved first and last residue. A D gene is named only where the DNA matches it firmly. For some rows the clone size is stated as once, few or many, or as a class when expanded; others skip it.

cdr3_nt,cdr3_aa,clone_size,d_call,j_call,v_call
TGTGCCAGCAGTTTATCGGGACTGACCCTCGATGAGCAGTTCTTC,CASSLSGLTLDEQFF,NA,NA,TRBJ2-1,TRBV28
TGTGCCAGCAGTTTAGGCGCGGGCACTGAAGCTTTCTTT,CASSLGAGTEAFF,NA,NA,TRBJ1-1,TRBV12-3/TRBV12-4
TGTGCCAGCAGAGCGGCCGGTTGGACCGGAGCTTTCTTT,CASRAAGWTGAFF,NA,NA,TRBJ1-1,TRBV27
TGTGCCAGCAGCTTACCTACGGGAGGACTGTTTTTT,CASSLPTGGLFF,NA,NA,TRBJ1-4,TRBV7-8
TGTGCCAGCAGCTTGGCCCAGGGGGCGGTTGAAGCTTTCTTT,CASSLAQGAVEAFF,NA,TRBD1,TRBJ1-1,TRBV5-5
TGTGCCAGCCGCCCCCCAGGCGCTAGCGGCAACCAAGAGACCCAGTACTTC,CASRPPGASGNQETQYF,NA,TRBD2,TRBJ2-5,TRBV5-4
TGTGCCAGCAGTTTGGGACTCTGGGGCACAGATACGCAGTATTTT,CASSLGLWGTDTQYF,NA,NA,TRBJ2-3,TRBV27
TGTGCCAGCAGCTTGGGACAGGCAGAGACCCAGTACTTC,CASSLGQAETQYF,NA,TRBD1,TRBJ2-5,TRBV11-3
TGTGCCAGCAGTTCCCCGGGTCTAGAAGCTTTCTTT,CASSSPGLEAFF,once,NA,TRBJ1-1,TRBV28
TGTGCCACCAGTGTAGATACTGAGCAGTTCTTC,CATSVDTEQFF,NA,NA,TRBJ2-1,TRBV24-1
TGTGCCAGCAGTTTAATTGGGACAGGGGTAGATGAGCAGTTCTTC,CASSLIGTGVDEQFF,once,TRBD1,TRBJ2-1,TRBV28
TGTGCCAGCAGCCAGTTTTCCGGGGGCAATCAGCCCCAGCATTTT,CASSQFSGGNQPQHF,NA,NA,TRBJ1-5,TRBV3-1/TRBV3-2
TGTGCCAGCAGCTTCGGGGTGTTAGAGACCCAGTACTTC,CASSFGVLETQYF,NA,NA,TRBJ2-5,TRBV7-2
TGTGCCAGCAGTCCCAGGACAGGGCGGACTGAAGCTTTCTTT,CASSPRTGRTEAFF,NA,TRBD1,TRBJ1-1,TRBV27
TGTGCCAGCAGCCAAGATGCTAGCTTGAACCACAATGAGCAGTTCTTC,CASSQDASLNHNEQFF,NA,NA,TRBJ2-1,TRBV4-2
TGCGCCAGCGGGTTGGCGGGTAGCTCCTACAATGAGCAGTTCTTC,CASGLAGSSYNEQFF,NA,NA,TRBJ2-1,TRBV5-1
TGTGCCAGCAGTACTTCAGGGGGAGGCTACACCTTC,CASSTSGGGYTF,NA,TRBD1,TRBJ1-2,TRBV6-5
TGTGCCAGCAGCTTAATCGGCCGGGGGGCGGGAGGCTATGAGCAGTTCTTC,CASSLIGRGAGGYEQFF,NA,TRBD2,TRBJ2-1,TRBV7-3
TGTGCCACCAGCAGAGACGGGACAGGGCGACTTTCCCAGTTCTTC,CATSRDGTGRLSQFF,once,TRBD1,TRBJ2-1,TRBV15
TGTGCCAGCAGCTTAGCAGAGATCAGCGGACCGAACACCGGGGAGCTGTTTTTT,CASSLAEISGPNTGELFF,NA,NA,TRBJ2-2,TRBV7-6
TGTGCCAGCAGCGTAGTTTCGGGCACAGATACGCAGTATTTT,CASSVVSGTDTQYF,NA,NA,TRBJ2-3,TRBV9
TGTGCCAGCAGTTTCAGACAGGGTGTACCCTACAATGAGCAGTTCTTC,CASSFRQGVPYNEQFF,NA,TRBD1,TRBJ2-1,TRBV6-5
TGTGCTAGCAGCTTTGGAGGGAGTGCTGCAGATACGCAGTATTTT,CASSFGGSAADTQYF,NA,NA,TRBJ2-3,TRBV7-7
TGTGCCAGCAGCGTACCCTTAGGGAGGGGGAACTCAGATACGCAGTATTTT,CASSVPLGRGNSDTQYF,NA,NA,TRBJ2-3,TRBV9
TGTGCCAGCAGTCCGCGGGGTAGCTCGAACACCGGGGAGCTGTTTTTT,CASSPRGSSNTGELFF,NA,NA,TRBJ2-2,TRBV27
TGTGCCAGTAGGGGACAGGGCTACGAGCAGTACTTC,CASRGQGYEQYF,NA,TRBD1,TRBJ2-7,TRBV19
TGTGCCAGCAGCGTAGACAGGGGGGCAACTAATGAAAAACTGTTTTTT,CASSVDRGATNEKLFF,NA,TRBD1,TRBJ1-4,TRBV9
TGTGCCAGTACCACTAATATCGGCGGAGAAGGTGAGCAGTTCTTC,CASTTNIGGEGEQFF,NA,NA,TRBJ2-1,TRBV19
TGTGCCAGCAGCAGCGGACAGGGGAGGAACGAGCAGTACTTC,CASSSGQGRNEQYF,NA,TRBD1,TRBJ2-7,TRBV28
TGTGCCAGCAGCCCCCGGGACAGGAACACTGAAGCTTTCTTT,CASSPRDRNTEAFF,NA,TRBD1,TRBJ1-1,TRBV5-4
TGCGCCAGCAGCCAAGGAGGGGCGGGAGGGTCTTTGGCAGATACGCAGTATTTT,CASSQGGAGGSLADTQYF,NA,TRBD2,TRBJ2-3,TRBV4-1
TGTGCCAGCAGCCCGAGTTTAGCAGGGGAAAAACTGTTTTTT,CASSPSLAGEKLFF,NA,NA,TRBJ1-4,TRBV3-1/TRBV3-2
TGCGCCAGTAGCTTCCCGGGAGGGTACACCGGGGAGCTGTTTTTT,CASSFPGGYTGELFF,NA,TRBD2,TRBJ2-2,TRBV5-1
TGTGCCAGCTCGCGGGCAGGGGCGGCTAATGAAAAACTGTTTTTT,CASSRAGAANEKLFF,NA,NA,TRBJ1-4,TRBV2
TGTGCCAGCAGCGTAGGGACAGGGATGTACACTGAAGCTTTCTTT,CASSVGTGMYTEAFF,NA,TRBD1,TRBJ1-1,TRBV9
TGTGCCAGCAGTTTTGGGGGGGCGGGAGAGACCCAGTACTTC,CASSFGGAGETQYF,NA,NA,TRBJ2-5,TRBV9
TGTGCCAGCAGCTCGGCAGCGGGGGCGTATGGCTACACCTTC,CASSSAAGAYGYTF,NA,NA,TRBJ1-2,TRBV7-9
TGTGCCAGCAGTGAAGGACAGGGGGGGTATTATGGCTACACCTTC,CASSEGQGGYYGYTF,NA,TRBD1,TRBJ1-2,TRBV6-1
TGTGCCAGTAACGGGCAGCGGGGCAATCAGCCCCAGCATTTT,CASNGQRGNQPQHF,NA,NA,TRBJ1-5,TRBV19
TGTGCCAGCAGTTTGCGGGCTCCGGGGGGGGGTGAGCAGTTCTTC,CASSLRAPGGGEQFF,NA,TRBD2,TRBJ2-1,TRBV27
TGTGCCAGCAGTGGAGCCACAGAAGTGAACACCGGGGAGCTGTTTTTT,CASSGATEVNTGELFF,NA,NA,TRBJ2-2,TRBV25-1
TGTGCCAGCAGCGTAGCTGTGGGAGACACCATATATTTT,CASSVAVGDTIYF,NA,NA,TRBJ1-3,TRBV9
TGCGCCAGCAGCCCAGGGACTAACAATGAGCAGTTCTTC,CASSPGTNNEQFF,NA,TRBD2,TRBJ2-1,TRBV5-1
TGTGCCAGCAGCTCAGACAGGAATCAGCCCCAGCATTTT,CASSSDRNQPQHF,once,NA,TRBJ1-5,TRBV5-8
TGTGCCAGTAGTATAGCGCAGGGAGGGGGCAATCAGCCCCAGCATTTT,CASSIAQGGGNQPQHF,once,NA,TRBJ1-5,TRBV19
TGTGCCAGTAGCACAGTTCAGGGACAGCTGAACACTGAAGCTTTCTTT,CASSTVQGQLNTEAFF,NA,TRBD1,TRBJ1-1,TRBV19
TGTGCCAGCAGTGGGGTTCTCGGGATCCAAAGTTCGAGGGAGCTGTTTTTT,CASSGVLGIQSSRELFF,NA,NA,TRBJ2-2,TRBV28
TGCGCCAGCAGCTTGGACGGACAGGGACGGGAGCAGTACTTC,CASSLDGQGREQYF,NA,TRBD1,TRBJ2-7,TRBV5-1
TGTGCCAGCAGAGGAGGGCCATGGACAGATACGCAGTATTTT,CASRGGPWTDTQYF,once,NA,TRBJ2-3,TRBV7-2
TGTGCCAGCAGTTCGTCCGGGACTGTCTACAATGAGCAGTTCTTC,CASSSSGTVYNEQFF,NA,NA,TRBJ2-1,TRBV28
TGTGCCAGTAGTCGCGGACAGCTCGGAACTACCATCAATCAGCCCCAGCATTTT,CASSRGQLGTTINQPQHF,NA,NA,TRBJ1-5,TRBV19
TGTGCCAGCAGGCCCCGAGGGGGGAACACTGAAGCTTTCTTT,CASRPRGGNTEAFF,NA,NA,TRBJ1-1,TRBV2
TGTGCCAGCAGCCGAGCGGGGGTGGGGATCACCGGGGAGCTGTTTTTT,CASSRAGVGITGELFF,once,TRBD2,TRBJ2-2,TRBV11-2
TGTGCCAGCAGCTTAGGAGGGGACTATGGCTACACCTTC,CASSLGGDYGYTF,NA,NA,TRBJ1-2,TRBV7-3
TGTGCCAGCAGCCCATCCGGACTGGAAAATACGCAGTATTTT,CASSPSGLENTQYF,NA,NA,TRBJ2-3,TRBV3-1/TRBV3-2
TGTGCCAGTAGGGGGGGAGGCACGATCTATGGCTACACCTTC,CASRGGGTIYGYTF,NA,NA,TRBJ1-2,TRBV19
TGCGCCAGCAGCCGGGAGGGTATCACAGATACGCAGTATTTT,CASSREGITDTQYF,NA,TRBD2,TRBJ2-3,TRBV5-1
TGTGCCAGCAGCTTAGTATCCCTAGGGGGCGGATGGAATAATTCACCCCTCCACTTT,CASSLVSLGGGWNNSPLHF,NA,TRBD1,TRBJ1-6,TRBV7-8